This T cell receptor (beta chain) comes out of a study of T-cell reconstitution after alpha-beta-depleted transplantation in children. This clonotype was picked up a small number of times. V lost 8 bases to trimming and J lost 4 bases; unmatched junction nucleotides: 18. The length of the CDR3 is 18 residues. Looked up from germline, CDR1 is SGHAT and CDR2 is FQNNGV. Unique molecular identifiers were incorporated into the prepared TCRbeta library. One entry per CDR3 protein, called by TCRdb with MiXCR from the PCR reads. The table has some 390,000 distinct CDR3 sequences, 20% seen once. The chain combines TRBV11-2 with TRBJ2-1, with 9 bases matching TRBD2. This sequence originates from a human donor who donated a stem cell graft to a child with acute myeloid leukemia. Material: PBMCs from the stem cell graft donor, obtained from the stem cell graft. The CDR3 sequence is CASYRLGAGGQLYNEQFF. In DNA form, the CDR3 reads TGTGCCAGCTACCGCCTTGGAGCGGGAGGCCAACTATACAATGAGCAGTTCTTC.